Listed here are 32 T cell receptor beta chains from one sample, sequenced in a study of post-analysis software for immune sequencing data. Their antigens are not known. Findings and caveats of the study: Included in a set of about five TRBV segments more frequent in patients than controls were TRBV5-6, TRBV5-1 and TRBV20-1.

TCR beta libraries were prepared from cDNA with unique molecular identifiers. TCRdb analysed the PCR reads with MiXCR anew, one entry per CDR3 protein. The sample contains roughly 410,000 distinct CDR3 sequences, roughly 38% of which appear only once. The sequencing sample was made of blood. These receptors were collected from a girl aged 5-17 years with multiple sclerosis.

The chain employs TRBV29-1 and TRBJ2-3; either TRBD1 or TRBD2 may fit D (6 bases each). Germline-derived CDR1 and CDR2 are SQVTM and ANQGSEA. V was cut by 6 bases and J by 6 bases, with 13 bases left in between. The CDR3 runs 12 residues. The CDR3 loop reads CSVGGPEDTQYF. The CDR3 coding sequence is TGCAGCGTGGGGGGCCCTGAGGATACGCAGTATTTT.

A single count supports this clonotype. This sequence joins TRBV10-3 and TRBJ1-2; no firm D call. Germline V CDR1 and CDR2: ENHRY, SYGVKD. V lost 3 bases and J 1 base, leaving 24 bases between the germline ends. The CDR3 has 19 amino acids. CDR3 sequence reads: CAISDPTGGSLSYNYGYTF. The DNA for the CDR3 is TGTGCCATCAGTGACCCCACGGGAGGGTCCCTATCATATAACTATGGCTACACCTTC.

V is TRBV6-5 and J is TRBJ2-7, with TRBD1 as a possible D gene (6 bases). V lost 4 bases to trimming and J lost 5 bases, with 12 bases between them. This CDR3 comprises 13 residues. Germline CDR1 and CDR2: MNHEY and SVGAGI. In DNA, the CDR3 is TGTGCCAGCAGTTTCAACAGGGTCCACGAGCAGTACTTC. Translated: CASSFNRVHEQYF.

This clonotype was observed a few times. This chain links TRBV4-2 with TRBJ2-7; 10 bases match TRBD1. Looked up from germline, CDR1 is LGHNA and CDR2 is YNFKEQ. J gave up 4 bases and V 2 bases, and 8 bases lay outside the gene matches. The CDR3 sequence is 16 residues long. The CDR3 bases are TGTGCCAGCAGCCAACACGCAGGGACAGGGGCTTACGAGCAGTACTTC. This gives the protein CASSQHAGTGAYEQYF.

This clonotype was seen more than once but under ten times. The chain uses TRBV10-3 and TRBJ1-1; 8 bases fit TRBD1. The CDR3 sequence is 14 residues long. V dropped 2 bases and J dropped 1; count of bases not matched to a gene: 0. The germline gives CDR1 ENHRY, CDR2 SYGVKD. CDR3 region: CAISEGQGNTEAFF. The CDR3 coding sequence is TGTGCCATCAGTGAGGGACAGGGGAACACTGAAGCTTTCTTT.

This clonotype was seen a few times. This chain links TRBV20-1 with TRBJ2-7; a weak D match, TRBD1 (6 bases). The germline CDR1 and CDR2 sequences are DFQATT and SNEGSKA (reference sequence). This CDR3 is 12 amino acids long. The V end was cut by 4 bases, the J end by 5 bases, with 12 bases between. This chain's CDR3 is CSANLQGHEQYF. In nucleotides, the CDR3 is TGCAGTGCTAATCTACAGGGACACGAGCAGTACTTC.

This clonotype has a handful of counts. V gene TRBV6-5 combines with J gene TRBJ1-1, with D possibly TRBD1 on 6 matching bases. CDR3 length equals 15 residues. In germline, CDR1 is MNHEY, CDR2 SVGAGI. Trimming took 6 bases from V and 4 from J, leaving 18 bases between them. CDR3 sequence reads: CASSTARGGGTEAFF. CDR3 nucleotides: TGTGCCAGCAGCACCGCGAGAGGGGGGGGCACTGAAGCTTTCTTT.

In regard to this clonotype: An end of the junction differs from the germline gene, which may be a read error. The CDR3 region is CASSVENRANSPLHF. CDR3 bases: TGTGCCAGCAGCGTAGAAAACAGGGCGAATTCGCCCCTCCACTTT. This sequence joins TRBV9 and TRBJ1-6; D might be TRBD1 (6 bases). The CDR3 has 15 amino acids. CDR1 and CDR2 (germline): SGDLS, YYNGEE. Variable domain in full (rest from reference TRBV9 and TRBJ1-6): DSGVTQTPKHLITATGQRVTLRCSPRSGDLSVYWYQQSLDQGLQFLIQYYNGEERAKGNILERFSAQQFPDLHSELNLSSLELGDSALYFCASSVENRANSPLHFGNGTRLTVT.

A single count supports this clonotype. This chain uses TRBV27 with TRBJ2-7; maybe TRBD2 (5 bases). The CDR3 covers 14 residues. Germline V CDR1 and CDR2: MNHEY, SMNVEV (reference sequence). Trimming removed 6 bases from V and 2 bases from J, with 14 bases in between. The DNA for the CDR3 is TGTGCCAGCAGGGCGCGGGTCAGACCCTACGAGCAGTACTTC. Its translation: CASRARVRPYEQYF.

This clonotype turned up a few times. The CDR3 protein is CASSDTGAGELFF. In nucleotides, the CDR3 is TGTGCCAGCAGCGATACAGGGGCCGGGGAGCTGTTTTTT. J is TRBJ2-2 and V is TRBV7-2; TRBD1 matches 7 bases. The CDR3 totals 13 residues. Germline lookup yields CDR1 SGHTA and CDR2 FQGNSA. After removal of 5 bases from V and 6 bases from J, the junction contained 3 bases not matched to a gene.

The chain employs TRBV29-1 and TRBJ1-1; D is ambiguous. Trimming removed 4 bases at V and 0 bases at J, with 9 bases between. Germline V lookup: CDR1 SQVTM, CDR2 ANQGSEA. This CDR3 is 13 amino acids long. In nucleotides, the CDR3 is TGCAGCGTTGCGCCCCGGGTGAACACTGAAGCTTTCTTT. This sequence encodes CSVAPRVNTEAFF.

This clonotype is a singleton in its sample. The rearrangement links TRBV12-5 to TRBJ1-1, with D tentatively TRBD1 (6 bases). The CDR3 is made up of 17 amino acids. The V and J ends lost 5 bases and 3 bases respectively, with 22 bases between them. Germline values: CDR1 LGHNT, CDR2 FRNRAP. CDR3 loop: CASGPRYGGPEDTEAFF. CDR3 bases: TGTGCTAGTGGTCCCCGTTACGGGGGCCCTGAGGACACTGAAGCTTTCTTT.

J is TRBJ1-2 and V is TRBV27, with TRBD1 identical over 7 bases. The CDR3 extends over 14 amino acids. V lost 3 bases and J lost 4; bases outside the gene matches: 5. The V gene's germline CDR1 is MNHEY and CDR2 SMNVEV (reference sequence). This chain's CDR3 is CASSLKGGGYGYTF. CDR3 DNA sequence: TGTGCCAGCAGTTTGAAAGGGGGCGGCTATGGCTACACCTTC.

This clonotype showed up just a few times. The V gene is TRBV7-8, the J gene TRBJ1-2, with unresolved D. Germline V gives CDR1 SGHVS, CDR2 FQNEAQ. Deletions cut 5 bases from V and 8 bases from J, with 12 bases between. The CDR3 has 12 amino acids. In DNA form, the CDR3 reads TGTGCCAGCAGCCCCCCCGGGTTCGGCTACACCTTC. It codes for CASSPPGFGYTF.

This clonotype was observed a handful of times. The chain recombines TRBV7-9 with TRBJ2-7; TRBD1 agrees at 9 bases. With 6 bases clipped from V and 2 bases from J, the junction kept 5 bases outside the gene matches. The germline V gene encodes CDR1 SEHNR and CDR2 FQNEAQ (reference sequence). The CDR3 length is 14 residues. This chain's CDR3 is CASRPDRGAYEQYF. CDR3 in DNA: TGTGCCAGCAGGCCGGACAGGGGAGCCTACGAGCAGTACTTC.

Turning to this clonotype: With a much larger clone just one base away, this may be a read error. The gene calls are TRBV12-3 or TRBV12-4 and TRBJ2-1; possible D gene TRBD2, 6 bases. The J call may be faulty, since TRBJ2-7 better matches the DNA end. This CDR3 is 15 amino acids long. The CDR3 spells CASSFGGVRSNEQYF. In DNA form, the CDR3 reads TGTGCCAGCAGTTTCGGCGGGGTGCGCTCTAATGAGCAGTACTTC.

The chain couples TRBV5-1 to TRBJ2-1, with TRBD1 as a possible D gene (6 bases). Trimming left V 3 bases short and J 7 bases short, with 11 bases between. Germline V lookup: CDR1 SGHRS, CDR2 YFSETQ. There are 13 residues in the CDR3. The CDR3 DNA is TGCGCCAGCAGCTCCCAACAGGGAAATGAGCAGTTCTTC. Translation gives CASSSQQGNEQFF.

This rearrangement joins TRBV5-4 to TRBJ2-2, with 8 positions matching TRBD1. The CDR3 sequence is 15 residues long. Germline loops: CDR1 SGHNT, CDR2 YYREEE (reference sequence). V was pared by 4 bases and J by 4 bases, with 6 bases of the junction left unmatched. CDR3 amino acids: CASSLPTGGTGELFF. CDR3 bases: TGTGCCAGCAGCCTTCCTACAGGGGGCACCGGGGAGCTGTTTTTT.

This clonotype has only a few counts. The genes are TRBV4-1 and TRBJ2-1; 9 bases are a match to TRBD2. The ends lost 2 bases at V and 4 bases at J; junction bases unmatched: 6. The CDR3 has 16 residues. Germline-derived CDR1 and CDR2 are MGHRA and YSYEKL. The CDR3 nucleotides read TGCGCCAGCAGCCAACCGGGACTAGCTGGTTACAATGAGCAGTTCTTC. It specifies CASSQPGLAGYNEQFF.

Points on this clonotype: An end of the junction does not agree with germline; a read error may underlie this. This chain joins TRBV24-1 and TRBJ2-1, with a weak D call TRBD1 (5 bases). CDR1 is KGHDR and CDR2 is SFDVKD in the germline V gene. This CDR3 spans 16 amino acids. DNA for the CDR3: TGTACCACCAGTGATTCGACAGATCCTACCTACAATGAGCAGTTCTTC. Translating gives CTTSDSTDPTYNEQFF.

The J gene is TRBJ1-1, the V gene TRBV20-1; TRBD1 might be the D (5 bases). Trimming removed 7 bases at V and 0 bases at J, with 15 bases between. The CDR3 extends over 14 amino acids. Germline lookup yields CDR1 DFQATT and CDR2 SNEGSKA (reference sequence). CDR3 sequence reads: CSGFSGGVNTEAFF. The DNA for the CDR3 is TGCAGTGGATTTTCGGGGGGGGTGAACACTGAAGCTTTCTTT.

The V and J genes are TRBV9 and TRBJ2-7, with D perhaps TRBD1 (6 bases). V was clipped by 4 bases and J by 3 bases, with 20 bases between them. The germline CDR1 and CDR2 sequences are SGDLS and YYNGEE. There are 16 residues in the CDR3. CDR3 protein: CASSPTRQAARYEQYF. CDR3 nucleotide sequence: TGTGCCAGCAGCCCCACCCGACAGGCCGCCCGCTACGAGCAGTACTTC.

The chain has TRBV6-1 and TRBJ1-1; D not resolved. V shed 3 bases and J shed 1 base, with 6 bases lying between them. The V gene's germline CDR1 is MNHNS and CDR2 SASEGT. The CDR3 totals 13 residues. The CDR3 reads CASSERQNTEAFF. CDR3 DNA: TGTGCCAGCAGTGAGCGGCAGAACACTGAAGCTTTCTTT.

This clonotype was counted only a few times. The gene calls are TRBV5-5 and TRBJ1-1, with TRBD1 identical over 9 bases. Germline CDR1 reads SGHKS; CDR2 reads YYEKEE (reference sequence). The CDR3 is made up of 14 amino acids. The V gene end was trimmed by 4 bases and the J gene end by 10 bases; junction bases not matched to a gene: 11. CDR3 loop: CASSPLGQGYGAFF. Here the CDR3 DNA reads TGTGCCAGCAGCCCATTGGGACAGGGTTACGGAGCTTTCTTT.

The chain uses TRBV7-6 and TRBJ1-2; no clear D. CDR1 is SGHVS, CDR2 FNYEAQ, per germline. The germline V and J ends were trimmed by 8 bases and 0 bases, with 7 bases remaining between them. The CDR3 runs 12 residues. The CDR3 DNA is TGTGCCAGCGGGTCTGCTAACTATGGCTACACCTTC. This gives the protein CASGSANYGYTF.

V is TRBV20-1 and J is TRBJ2-5; weak D call: TRBD2 (5 bases). Trimming removed 6 bases at V and 5 bases at J, with 13 bases between. Germline V gene data show CDR1 as DFQATT and CDR2 as SNEGSKA (reference sequence). CDR3 size: 12 residues. CDR3 DNA sequence: TGCAGTGCCGGACTTTGGGTGGAGACCCAGTACTTC. Encoded protein: CSAGLWVETQYF.

In its sample, this clonotype was seen a few times. The CDR3 sequence is CASSGEGSGGPFYNEQFF. CDR3 nucleotides: TGTGCCAGCAGTGGAGAAGGTAGCGGGGGACCTTTCTACAATGAGCAGTTCTTC. The chain has TRBV2 and TRBJ2-1, with 9 bases matching TRBD2. Trimming removed 4 bases from V and 3 bases from J; junction bases left unmatched: 13. The CDR3 covers 18 residues. Per germline, CDR1 SNHLY and CDR2 FYNNEI.

This clonotype was picked up one time. The V call is TRBV9, the J call TRBJ2-3; 9 bases fit TRBD2. The CDR3 has 15 amino acids. Germline V gene lookup returns CDR1 SGDLS and CDR2 YYNGEE. The V segment lost 4 bases and the J segment 6 bases; nucleotides outside the gene matches: 9. CDR3 DNA sequence: TGTGCCAGCAGCTCGGGACTAGCACCCCTGGATACGCAGTATTTT. The encoded protein is CASSSGLAPLDTQYF.

The sample holds one count of this clonotype. The chain employs TRBV12-3 or TRBV12-4 and TRBJ1-2; D remains ambiguous. V was trimmed by 7 bases and J by 3 bases, leaving 30 bases between them. The length of the CDR3 is 19 residues. The CDR3 here is CASTGYSSGTIDLDYGYTF. CDR3 nucleotide sequence: TGTGCCAGCACCGGGTATAGTTCAGGCACGATCGATCTGGACTATGGCTACACCTTC.

This clonotype was seen just once. The chain uses TRBV6-2 or TRBV6-3 and TRBJ1-2; weak D call: TRBD1 (6 bases). Trimming took off 6 bases at V and 2 bases at J, with 10 bases between the two ends. CDR3 length: 13 residues. Germline-derived CDR1 and CDR2 are MNHEY and SVGEGT. The CDR3 loop is CASRQGGNYGYTF. The CDR3 DNA follows: TGTGCCAGCAGACAGGGAGGGAACTATGGCTACACCTTC.

This clonotype was counted ten times or more. The chain links TRBV7-2 to TRBJ2-7; D possibly corresponds to TRBD2 (6 bases). Germline-derived CDR1 and CDR2 are SGHTA and FQGNSA. The CDR3 covers 16 residues. The V end was cut by 5 bases, the J end by 7 bases, with 24 bases between. Written as DNA, the CDR3 is TGTGCCAGCAGCCTAAGGGGCGGACTATCCCAGAGGGAGCAGTACTTC. Protein product: CASSLRGGLSQREQYF.

The CDR3 loop is CSARAKGRDGYTF. For the CDR3, the DNA is TGCAGTGCTAGAGCCAAAGGGCGGGATGGCTACACCTTC. The gene calls are TRBV20-1 and TRBJ1-2; no clear D gene. V shed 1 base and J shed 6 bases, with 12 bases lying between them. The CDR3 covers 13 residues. Germline V gives CDR1 DFQATT, CDR2 SNEGSKA (reference sequence).